This T cell receptor beta chain was identified during a study of blood T cell repertoires in COVID-19. Original handling: Amplifying reference gene primers gave estimates of nucleated cell counts. Sequencing used immunoSEQ multiplex PCR; TCRdb keeps in-frame clones, though not all of them. V and J calls and clone size follow that table, whereas D and trimming were derived from the DNA. The sample records approximately 250,000 clones, over 70% being singletons. The germline V gene encodes CDR1 SNHLY and CDR2 FYNNEI. Trimming took 7 bases from V and 1 from J, leaving 19 bases between them. The CDR3 length is 16 residues.

What was sequenced was peripheral blood. The rearrangement joins TRBV2 to TRBJ1-1, with unresolved D. The TCR originated in a human donor in a cohort sampled during active COVID-19. The CDR3 DNA is TGTGCCAGCACCGCGGCGGCACCCGAAGGGAACACTGAAGCTTTCTTT. Protein product: CASTAAAPEGNTEAFF.